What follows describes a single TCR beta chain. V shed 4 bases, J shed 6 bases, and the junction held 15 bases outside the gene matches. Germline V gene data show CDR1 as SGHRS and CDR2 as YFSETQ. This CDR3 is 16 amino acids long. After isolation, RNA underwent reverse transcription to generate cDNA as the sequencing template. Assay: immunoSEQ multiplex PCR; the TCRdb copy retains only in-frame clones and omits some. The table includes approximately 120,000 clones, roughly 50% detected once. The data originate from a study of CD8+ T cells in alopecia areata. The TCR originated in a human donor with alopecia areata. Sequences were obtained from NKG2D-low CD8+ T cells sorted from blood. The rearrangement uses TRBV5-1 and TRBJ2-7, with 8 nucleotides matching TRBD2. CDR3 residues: CASSIPTGTREGEQYF. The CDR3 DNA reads TGCGCCAGCAGCATCCCAACCGGGACTAGGGAAGGCGAGCAGTACTTC.